Below, 30 T cell receptor beta chains from the same sample are listed, as sequenced in a study of blood T cell repertoires in COVID-19. Produced via immunoSEQ multiplex PCR; TCRdb's table is partial and in-frame only. The data show roughly 5,000 clones, about four fifths seen once. Sequencing was carried out using peripheral blood. The receptors originated from a human donor in a cohort sampled during active COVID-19.

This chain joins TRBV19 and TRBJ2-1; D remains ambiguous. Trimming cost V 3 bases and J 0 bases, with 9 bases left between them. From germline, CDR1 is LNHDA and CDR2 SQIVND (reference sequence). The CDR3 length is 15 residues. As DNA, the CDR3 is TGTGCCAGTAGTATCGCCGACACCTCCTACAATGAGCAGTTCTTC. Its translation: CASSIADTSYNEQFF.

This chain joins TRBV29-1 and TRBJ2-2; D ambiguous. Germline CDR1 SQVTM, CDR2 ANQGSEA. Between the trimmed V and J ends, which lost 8 bases and 3 bases, there was a span of 16 bases. The CDR3 consists of 14 residues. The chain's CDR3 is CSPYDDSDTGELFF. In nucleotides, the CDR3 is TGCAGCCCCTACGACGACTCTGACACCGGGGAGCTGTTTTTT.

V is TRBV7-9 and J is TRBJ1-4, with 10 bases identical to TRBD1. V shed 5 bases, J shed 9 bases, and the junction held 6 bases outside the gene matches. The germline V gene encodes CDR1 SEHNR and CDR2 FQNEAQ (reference sequence). The CDR3 runs 14 residues. The CDR3 coding sequence is TGTGCCAGCAGCCAAAGGGGACAGGGGCAAAAACTGTTTTTT. Its protein product is CASSQRGQGQKLFF. Supplemented by reference TRBV7-9 and TRBJ1-4, the full variable domain reads DTGVSQNPRHKITKRGQNVTFRCDPISEHNRLYWYRQTLGQGPEFLTYFQNEAQLEKSRLLSDRFSAERPKGSFSTLEIQRTEQGDSAMYLCASSQRGQGQKLFFGSGTQLSVL.

This rearrangement joins TRBV9 to TRBJ2-5; the match to TRBD2 covers 14 bases. The CDR3 totals 17 residues. V lost 4 bases to trimming and J lost 5 bases; unmatched junction nucleotides: 10. The germline gives CDR1 SGDLS, CDR2 YYNGEE. The CDR3 loop is CASSSGGGLAGAETQYF. CDR3 DNA: TGTGCCAGCAGCTCCGGGGGGGGACTAGCGGGAGCTGAGACCCAGTACTTC. The full variable domain, its missing parts supplied by reference TRBV9 and TRBJ2-5, is DSGVTQTPKHLITATGQRVTLRCSPRSGDLSVYWYQQSLDQGLQFLIQYYNGEERAKGNILERFSAQQFPDLHSELNLSSLELGDSALYFCASSSGGGLAGAETQYFGPGTRLLVL.

The chain recombines TRBV12-1 with TRBJ1-4; the table's D call, TRBD1, was not checked against the DNA. TRBV12-1 is described as a pseudogene. The CDR3 has 17 amino acids. The CDR3 coding sequence is TGTGCCAGCAGCCCAACCTGGGACAGCCTAACTAATGAAAAACTGTTTTTT. Amino acid sequence: CASSPTWDSLTNEKLFF.

The rearrangement links TRBV27 to TRBJ1-1; TRBD1 might be the D (5 bases). Trimming shortened V by 0 bases and J by 3 bases, and 8 bases separated the two germline ends. CDR1 MNHEY and CDR2 SMNVEV come from the germline V gene (reference sequence). The CDR3 contains 14 residues. The DNA for the CDR3 is TGTGCCAGCAGTTTATCCGGGGGGGACACTGAAGCTTTCTTT. Translation: CASSLSGGDTEAFF.

J is TRBJ2-7 and V is TRBV28, with D tentatively TRBD2 (6 bases). CDR3 size: 12 residues. The V and J ends lost 8 bases and 5 bases respectively, with 13 bases between them. Germline V gene data show CDR1 as MDHEN and CDR2 as SYDVKM. The CDR3 is CASLTGENEQYF. In DNA form, the CDR3 reads TGTGCCAGCTTAACGGGAGAGAACGAGCAGTACTTC.

V usage is TRBV21-1 and J usage is TRBJ2-2; the table's D call, TRBD2, was not checked against the DNA. TRBV21-1 is given as a pseudogene. This CDR3 has 16 residues. The CDR3 nucleotides are TGTGCCAGCAGCCTTCGGGGGACTCTTTCCACCGGGGAGCTGTTTTTT. It encodes CASSLRGTLSTGELFF.

This clone was seen just once. This rearrangement joins TRBV24-1 to TRBJ2-6; 9 bases are a match to TRBD2. V shed 5 bases and J 0 bases; nucleotides not matched to a gene: 4. Germline V gene data show CDR1 as KGHDR and CDR2 as SFDVKD. This CDR3 comprises 17 residues. CDR3 loop: CATSGLAGSSGANVLTF. CDR3 sequence (DNA): TGTGCCACCAGTGGCCTAGCGGGGAGCTCTGGGGCCAACGTCCTGACTTTC.

The chain joins TRBV9 to TRBJ2-3, with D perhaps matching TRBD2 (6 bases). In germline, CDR1 is SGDLS, CDR2 YYNGEE. CDR3 length: 17 residues. V lost 0 bases to trimming and J lost 0 bases, with 14 bases between them. The CDR3 coding sequence is TGTGCCAGCAGCGTAGAGGAGGGTAGCGCTAGCACAGATACGCAGTATTTT. It is translated as CASSVEEGSASTDTQYF.

The V call is TRBV9, the J call TRBJ1-5; D gene unclear. The V gene's germline CDR1 is SGDLS and CDR2 YYNGEE. V lost 1 base and J lost 7, with 12 bases in between. The CDR3 length is 14 residues. For the CDR3, the DNA is TGTGCCAGCAGCGTATGGGAGGGTGGCCAGCCCCAGCATTTT. Amino acid sequence: CASSVWEGGQPQHF.

V is TRBV5-1 and J is TRBJ2-7, with 12 bases matching TRBD2. Per germline, CDR1 SGHRS and CDR2 YFSETQ. CDR3 size: 15 residues. J gave up 7 bases and V 5 bases, and 10 bases lay outside the gene matches. The CDR3 protein is CASRLGASGRGEQYF. The DNA for the CDR3 is TGCGCCAGCAGACTGGGGGCTAGCGGGAGGGGAGAGCAGTACTTC.

V and J are TRBV9 and TRBJ2-7, with a tentative D call TRBD2 (6 bases). Germline-derived CDR1 and CDR2 are SGDLS and YYNGEE. This CDR3 region has 14 residues. V lost 0 bases to trimming and J lost 6 bases, with 13 bases between them. The DNA for the CDR3 is TGTGCCAGCAGCGTAGCCCTTCTCGGGGGCGAGCAGTACTTC. Encoded protein: CASSVALLGGEQYF.

This rearrangement joins TRBV10-2 to TRBJ2-5; no clear D gene. Trimming took off 2 bases at V and 9 bases at J, with 10 bases between the two ends. Germline CDR1 is WSHSY and CDR2 is SAAADI. CDR3 length equals 12 residues. The CDR3 sequence: CASSEGQTAQYF. The CDR3 bases are TGCGCCAGCAGTGAGGGGCAGACGGCCCAGTACTTC.

The chain combines TRBV6-6 with TRBJ2-6, with D possibly matching TRBD1 (6 bases). The CDR3 sequence is 16 residues long. V gave up 2 bases and J gave up 0 bases, with 8 bases separating them. Germline CDR1 is MNHNY and CDR2 is SVGAGI (reference sequence). CDR3 DNA sequence: TGTGCCAGCAGTTACGTAGGGGGCTCTGGGGCCAACGTCCTGACTTTC. Translated, it gives CASSYVGGSGANVLTF.

The rearrangement uses TRBV5-1 and TRBJ2-2, with a tentative D call TRBD1 (5 bases). CDR1 is SGHRS and CDR2 is YFSETQ in the germline V gene. This CDR3 region has 13 residues. Trimming left V 4 bases short and J 4 bases short, with 8 bases between. CDR3 residues: CASSPQGTGELFF. The CDR3 DNA follows: TGCGCCAGCAGCCCCCAGGGCACCGGGGAGCTGTTTTTT.

The chain is built from TRBV2 and TRBJ2-1, with D hard to call. Germline assignment: CDR1 SNHLY and CDR2 FYNNEI. This CDR3 is built from 14 residues. The ends were cut back, 8 bases at V and 5 bases at J, with 16 bases in the middle. The CDR3, as DNA: TGTGCCAGCCTCGCCGTTACTACCCACAATGAGCAGTTCTTC. This encodes CASLAVTTHNEQFF.

The chain has TRBV6-5 and TRBJ2-5; 7 bases are shared with TRBD2. J gave up 2 bases and V 5 bases, and 8 bases lay outside the gene matches. The CDR3 covers 15 residues. CDR1 is MNHEY and CDR2 is SVGAGI in the germline V gene. The CDR3, as DNA: TGTGCCAGCAGTCCTAGCGGAATGATTCAAGAGACCCAGTACTTC. It yields the protein CASSPSGMIQETQYF.

This clone was counted a few times. This chain links TRBV14 with TRBJ2-7; D might be TRBD2 (6 bases). Germline V CDR1 and CDR2: SGHDN, FVKESK. The CDR3 runs to 16 residues. The V end lost 4 bases, the J end lost 0 bases, and 16 bases lay between the germline ends. Here the CDR3 reads CASSPLGGDSSYEQYF. DNA of the CDR3: TGTGCCAGCAGCCCATTGGGCGGGGATAGCTCCTACGAGCAGTACTTC.

The V and J genes are TRBV12-5 and TRBJ2-2; D remains ambiguous. Trimming removed 1 base from V and 9 bases from J, with 12 bases in between. Germline-derived CDR1 and CDR2 are LGHNT and FRNRAP. The length of the CDR3 is 14 residues. The CDR3 loop reads CASGLAPGTRELFF. The CDR3 DNA reads as TGTGCTAGTGGTTTGGCTCCAGGTACCCGGGAGCTGTTTTTT.

The genes are TRBV5-1 and TRBJ2-5, with D perhaps matching TRBD1 (6 bases). V shed 4 bases and J shed 1 base, with 17 bases lying between them. Germline CDR1 reads SGHRS; CDR2 reads YFSETQ. This CDR3 contains 16 residues. The CDR3: CASSAAGTTTQETQYF. In DNA form, the CDR3 reads TGCGCCAGCAGCGCCGCCGGGACAACCACCCAAGAGACCCAGTACTTC. Supplemented by reference TRBV5-1 and TRBJ2-5, the full variable domain reads KAGVTQTPRYLIKTRGQQVTLSCSPISGHRSVSWYQQTPGQGLQFLFEYFSETQRNKGNFPGRFSGRQFSNSRSEMNVSTLELGDSALYLCASSAAGTTTQETQYFGPGTRLLVL.

This rearrangement joins TRBV7-8 to TRBJ2-5; unclear D gene. The V gene lost 1 base and the J gene lost 3 bases, with 12 bases spanning the gap. Germline assignment: CDR1 SGHVS and CDR2 FQNEAQ. CDR3 size: 15 residues. CDR3 in amino acids: CASSLERVRKETQYF. The CDR3 nucleotides are TGTGCCAGCAGCTTAGAGCGAGTTCGAAAAGAGACCCAGTACTTC.

The rearrangement uses TRBV28 and TRBJ2-5; TRBD1 agrees at 8 bases. Unmatched junction bases numbered 10, after V lost 6 bases and J lost 4 bases. Germline-derived CDR1 and CDR2 are MDHEN and SYDVKM. This CDR3 contains 15 residues. The CDR3: CASSTGGSGRETQYF. The CDR3 region has the DNA TGTGCCAGCAGCACAGGGGGTAGTGGGAGAGAGACCCAGTACTTC. The variable domain in full, with the rest retrieved from reference TRBV28 and TRBJ2-5, is DVKVTQSSRYLVKRTGEKVFLECVQDMDHENMFWYRQDPGLGLRLIYFSYDVKMKEKGDIPEGYSVSREKKERFSLILESASTNQTSMYLCASSTGGSGRETQYFGPGTRLLVL.

The rearrangement links TRBV28 to TRBJ2-1; 14 bases match TRBD2. From germline, CDR1 is MDHEN and CDR2 SYDVKM. The CDR3 runs to 14 residues. V lost 7 bases to trimming and J lost 12 bases; unmatched junction nucleotides: 8. DNA for the CDR3: TGTGCCAGCAACGGACTAGCGGGAGGACTCCGGCAGTTCTTC. Translating gives CASNGLAGGLRQFF. The whole variable domain, remainder taken from reference TRBV28 and TRBJ2-1, is DVKVTQSSRYLVKRTGEKVFLECVQDMDHENMFWYRQDPGLGLRLIYFSYDVKMKEKGDIPEGYSVSREKKERFSLILESASTNQTSMYLCASNGLAGGLRQFFGPGTRLTVL.

The genes are TRBV6-6 and TRBJ2-5; D remains unclear. CDR3 length equals 12 residues. The V and J ends lost 4 bases and 1 base respectively, with 4 bases between them. Germline V CDR1 and CDR2: MNHNY, SVGAGI (reference sequence). The CDR3 coding sequence is TGTGCCAGCAGTTGGAGCCAAGAGACCCAGTACTTC. Translating it yields CASSWSQETQYF.

The gene calls are TRBV29-1 and TRBJ1-3; unclear D gene. The CDR3 covers 12 residues. The V end lost 5 bases, the J end lost 2 bases, and 7 bases lay between the germline ends. Germline V gene data show CDR1 as SQVTM and CDR2 as ANQGSEA. CDR3 residues: CSVSQAGNTIYF. The CDR3 nucleotides are TGCAGCGTTTCTCAGGCTGGAAACACCATATATTTT.

This chain links TRBV29-1 with TRBJ1-1; maybe TRBD1 (5 bases). CDR3 length: 11 residues. Germline V gene lookup returns CDR1 SQVTM and CDR2 ANQGSEA. V was pared by 7 bases and J by 4 bases, with 10 bases between. In DNA form, the CDR3 reads TGCAGCGGGGGGTGGGCCACTGAAGCTTTCTTT. It translates to CSGGWATEAFF.

The CDR3 reads CAIRDRGQETQYF. CDR3 DNA: TGTGCCATCAGGGACAGGGGCCAAGAGACCCAGTACTTC. The chain links TRBV10-3 to TRBJ2-5, with 9 bases that match TRBD1. Losses at the gene ends were 6 bases for V and 1 base for J; bases not matched to a gene: 0. Looked up from germline, CDR1 is ENHRY and CDR2 is SYGVKD. The CDR3 extends over 13 amino acids.

The chain has TRBV27 and TRBJ2-7; 8 bases align to TRBD1. CDR3 length: 15 amino acids. V was pared by 4 bases and J by 6 bases, with 11 bases of the junction left unmatched. Germline V lookup: CDR1 MNHEY, CDR2 SMNVEV (reference sequence). Here the CDR3 DNA reads TGTGCCAGCAGTTCCACAGGGGGACGTTGGGGCGAGCAGTACTTC. Its translation is CASSSTGGRWGEQYF.

This CDR3 reads CATSDHRSSYNEQFF. The CDR3 bases are TGTGCCACCAGTGACCACAGGAGCTCCTACAATGAGCAGTTCTTC. This chain connects TRBV24-1 to TRBJ2-1; tentatively, D is TRBD1 (5 bases). This CDR3 region has 15 residues. Trimming pared 4 bases from V and 0 bases from J, leaving 9 bases between. Germline CDR1 reads KGHDR; CDR2 reads SFDVKD.